This T cell receptor (beta chain) originates from a study of shared clonotypes between healthy human individuals. Overall study context: Plates per donor: three CD4 naive, three CD4 memory, two CD8 naive, one CD8 memory. Study-wide results and caveats: Despite large depth, sorted-subset datasets appeared incompletely sequenced. Among the subsets, naive ones generally showed larger estimated richness than memory ones.

Profiling relied on immunoSEQ multiplex PCR, and the TCRdb table lists in-frame clones only, not all of them. The sample yields 600,000 to 700,000 clones, approximately 73% seen once. Note on this clone: What it recognizes is unknown.

CDR1 and CDR2 (germline): GTSNPN, SVGIG (reference sequence). V was clipped by 3 bases and J by 3 bases; unmatched bases: 5. The CDR3 is 15 residues long. Only Caucasian adults living in Nashville, Tennessee made up the donor group. The V and J genes are TRBV30 and TRBJ2-1, with 10 nucleotides matching TRBD1. This TCR derives from a woman aged 25 to 39 in good health. Sample: memory CD4+ T cells sorted from blood. Subset meaning: CD45RA-negative fraction. The CDR3 nucleotides read TGTGCCTGGAGGGGGAGGACAGGGGGCTACAATGAGCAGTTCTTC. Protein sequence: CAWRGRTGGYNEQFF.